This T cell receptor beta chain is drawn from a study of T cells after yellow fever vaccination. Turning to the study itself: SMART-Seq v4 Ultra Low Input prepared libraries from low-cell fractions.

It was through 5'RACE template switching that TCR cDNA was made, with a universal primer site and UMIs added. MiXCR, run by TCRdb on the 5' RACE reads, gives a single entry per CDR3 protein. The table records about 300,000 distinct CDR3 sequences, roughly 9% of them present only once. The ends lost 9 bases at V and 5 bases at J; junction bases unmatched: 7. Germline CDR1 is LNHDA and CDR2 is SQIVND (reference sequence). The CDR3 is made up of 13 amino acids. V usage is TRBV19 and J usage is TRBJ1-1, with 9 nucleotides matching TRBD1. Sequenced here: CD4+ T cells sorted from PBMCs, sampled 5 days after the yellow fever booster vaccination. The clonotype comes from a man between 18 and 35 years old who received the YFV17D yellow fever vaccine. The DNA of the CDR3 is TGTGCCAGCAGGGGACAGGGAGTTACTGAAGCTTTCTTT. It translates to CASRGQGVTEAFF.